This T cell receptor beta chain came from a study of graft-versus-host responses after intestinal transplantation. Study summary: The transplants performed in recipients were multivisceral, liver-intestinal, or isolated intestinal. Following induction with anti-thymocyte globulin, all recipients were given tacrolimus and steroids for three to four years.

General observations from the study: Patients who carried graft-donor T cell macrochimerism also had high graft-versus-host to host-versus-graft clonal ratios in their allografts. The marrow of recipients harbored GvH clones, and ileum or blood showed some of them first.

Trimming took 6 bases from V and 7 from J; bases not matched to a gene: 7. The length of the CDR3 is 14 residues. The germline V gene has CDR1 LNHDA and CDR2 SQIVND (reference sequence). On this clone itself: Its antigen is not identified.

The method was immunoSEQ multiplex PCR; TCRdb's version includes in-frame clones alone and lacks a portion of them. The table has 75,000 to 100,000 clones, approximately 92% seen once; the top ten hold 16%. Sequenced here: PBMCs, sampled 453 days after intestinal transplant. V gene TRBV19 combines with J gene TRBJ1-5; 9 nucleotides line up with TRBD1. The origin of this receptor is a human patient who received an intestinal transplant, so some T cells may come from the graft donor. The CDR3 here is CASSLTGGEQPQHF. The CDR3 nucleotides are TGTGCCAGTAGCCTAACAGGGGGCGAGCAGCCCCAGCATTTT.